Shown below are 16 T cell receptor beta chains from a single sample sequenced in a study of regulatory T cells in long-lasting Graves disease. Time point described: newly diagnosed GD, antithyroid drugs for less than 3 months. The TCR library used RNA extracted from PBMCs. Arm-PCR of CDR3 regions and iRepertoire HTBI primers were used to build TCR beta libraries. TCRdb ran MiXCR on the multiplex PCR reads and lists one entry per CDR3 protein. The sample has 350,000 to 450,000 distinct CDR3 sequences, approximately 16% seen once. A further study also used this sample, focusing on T cells in Graves' hyperthyroidism and ophthalmopathy.

Sequencing was performed on peripheral blood mononuclear cells (PBMCs), taken at new diagnosis, from a patient treated with antithyroid drugs. These receptors were collected from a woman aged 40 to 50 with Graves disease.

The sample holds many counts of this clonotype. The rearrangement links TRBV11-2 to TRBJ2-3, with 8 nucleotides matching TRBD2. This CDR3 contains 15 residues. Germline lookup yields CDR1 SGHAT and CDR2 FQNNGV. Losses at the gene ends were 4 bases for V and 8 bases for J; bases not matched to a gene: 11. The CDR3 bases are TGTGCCAGCAGCTCCCACAGCGGGAGTGGGTTTACGCAGTATTTT. Protein product: CASSSHSGSGFTQYF.

Many counts were recorded for this clonotype. CDR3 nucleotides: TGTGCCAGCAGTACACCGACTAGCGGGAGTGGGAGCACCGGGGAGCTGTTTTTT. Its translation is CASSTPTSGSGSTGELFF. The chain carries TRBV28 and TRBJ2-2; the match to TRBD2 covers 12 bases. This CDR3 spans 18 amino acids. Germline V gene lookup returns CDR1 MDHEN and CDR2 SYDVKM. The trim removed 5 bases at V and 4 bases at J, leaving 11 bases unmatched. Combining the CDR3 with reference TRBV28 and TRBJ2-2 gives the whole variable domain DVKVTQSSRYLVKRTGEKVFLECVQDMDHENMFWYRQDPGLGLRLIYFSYDVKMKEKGDIPEGYSVSREKKERFSLILESASTNQTSMYLCASSTPTSGSGSTGELFFGEGSRLTVL.

There are many counts of this clonotype. The CDR3 DNA reads as TGTGCCAGCGGAAGTGTTCCTGGACAGGGGGCTTACGAGCAGTACTTC. Residues: CASGSVPGQGAYEQYF. The rearrangement links TRBV2 to TRBJ2-7, with 11 bases fitting TRBD1. The CDR3 consists of 16 residues. V lost 8 bases and J lost 4; bases outside the gene matches: 13. Per the germline V gene, CDR1 is SNHLY and CDR2 is FYNNEI.

This clonotype was seen ten or more times. The chain couples TRBV20-1 to TRBJ2-1, with 7 nucleotides matching TRBD2. The CDR3 loop spans 14 amino acids. Unmatched junction bases numbered 7, after V lost 3 bases and J lost 5 bases. Germline V gives CDR1 DFQATT, CDR2 SNEGSKA (reference sequence). The CDR3 loop reads CSASRPSGDNEQFF. The DNA of the CDR3 is TGCAGTGCTAGTCGGCCTAGCGGAGACAATGAGCAGTTCTTC.

The chain recombines TRBV20-1 with TRBJ2-7, with unresolved D. The CDR3 runs to 13 residues. CDR1 and CDR2 from the germline V gene are DFQATT and SNEGSKA (reference sequence). Trimming removed 6 bases from V and 1 base from J, with 13 bases in between. In DNA, the CDR3 is TGCAGTGCCACCAGACTGGGATCCTACGAGCAGTACTTC. It translates to CSATRLGSYEQYF.

The sample holds a few counts of this clonotype. The J gene is TRBJ2-1, the V gene TRBV9; the D call may be TRBD1 or TRBD2 (5 bases each). The CDR3 length is 15 residues. Germline V gene sequence: CDR1 SGDLS, CDR2 YYNGEE. Trimming took 3 bases from V and 5 from J, leaving 15 bases between them. The CDR3 loop is CASSAPGTSNNEQFF. Here the CDR3 DNA reads TGTGCCAGCAGCGCCCCCGGGACGTCTAACAATGAGCAGTTCTTC.

Notes on this clonotype: This may stem from a read error, because a much larger clone lies one nucleotide away. V is TRBV11-3 and J is TRBJ2-5, with TRBD1 identical over 8 bases. The length of the CDR3 is 14 residues. Germline V lookup: CDR1 SGHNT, CDR2 YENEEA. CDR3 loop: CASSARQGQETRYF. CDR3 in DNA: TGTGCCAGCAGCGCCCGACAGGGGCAAGAGACCCGGTACTTC.

This clonotype occurred many times. The chain couples TRBV28 to TRBJ2-1, with 11 bases that match TRBD2. With V trimmed by 7 bases and J by 4 bases, 6 bases remained unmatched. The CDR3 runs 15 residues. Germline values: CDR1 MDHEN, CDR2 SYDVKM. The CDR3 loop reads CASTPLAGGYNEQFF. Here the CDR3 DNA reads TGTGCCAGCACGCCCCTAGCGGGGGGATACAATGAGCAGTTCTTC.

This clonotype was seen at least ten times. This rearrangement joins TRBV7-9 to TRBJ2-1; 8 nucleotides align to TRBD1. Unmatched junction bases numbered 3, after V lost 0 bases and J lost 8 bases. The CDR3 length is 14 residues. In germline, CDR1 is SEHNR, CDR2 FQNEAQ (reference sequence). The CDR3 is CASSLAHRGDEQFF. For the CDR3, the DNA is TGTGCCAGCAGCTTAGCGCACAGGGGGGATGAGCAGTTCTTC. The whole variable domain, remainder taken from reference TRBV7-9 and TRBJ2-1, is DTGVSQNPRHKITKRGQNVTFRCDPISEHNRLYWYRQTLGQGPEFLTYFQNEAQLEKSRLLSDRFSAERPKGSFSTLEIQRTEQGDSAMYLCASSLAHRGDEQFFGPGTRLTVL.

This chain links TRBV7-2 with TRBJ2-3; 7 nucleotides align to TRBD2. CDR3 size: 15 residues. V was clipped by 3 bases and J by 4 bases; unmatched bases: 7. The V gene's germline CDR1 is SGHTA and CDR2 FQGNSA. The CDR3 DNA reads as TGTGCCAGCAGCTTTCGCGGGAGAGTTGCAGATACGCAGTATTTT. This codes for CASSFRGRVADTQYF. Full variable domain (rest looked up from reference TRBV7-2 and TRBJ2-3): GAGVSQSPSNKVTEKGKDVELRCDPISGHTALYWYRQSLGQGLEFLIYFQGNSAPDKSGLPSDRFSAERTGGSVSTLTIQRTQQEDSAVYLCASSFRGRVADTQYFGPGTRLTVL.

This clonotype has ten or more counts. The chain employs TRBV6-1 and TRBJ1-6; TRBD1 is a possible D gene (6 bases). Trimming pared 3 bases from V and 14 bases from J, leaving 17 bases between. The CDR3 runs 14 residues. CDR1 is MNHNS, CDR2 SASEGT, per germline. The CDR3 spells CASSEAQRGTTLHF. DNA of the CDR3: TGTGCCAGCAGTGAGGCCCAGCGTGGGACAACCCTCCACTTT.

The V call is TRBV3-1, the J call TRBJ2-7; 8 bases are a match to TRBD2. This CDR3 comprises 16 residues. CDR1 is LGHDT, CDR2 YNNKEL, per germline (reference sequence). The ends lost 1 base at V and 5 bases at J; junction bases unmatched: 10. The DNA for the CDR3 is TGTGCCAGCAGCCAAGTTTTTCGGGAGGGCCGGGACGAGCAGTACTTC. This translates into CASSQVFREGRDEQYF.

The V call is TRBV20-1, the J call TRBJ2-2, with TRBD2 as a possible D gene (5 bases). Germline V gene sequence: CDR1 DFQATT, CDR2 SNEGSKA (reference sequence). The CDR3 consists of 16 residues. The V and J ends lost 1 base and 1 base respectively, with 13 bases between them. CDR3 region: CSARAGLTKNTGELFF. CDR3 nucleotide sequence: TGCAGTGCTAGAGCCGGACTTACGAAGAACACCGGGGAGCTGTTTTTT.

The chain recombines TRBV18 with TRBJ2-5; no firm D call. The germline V and J ends were trimmed by 3 bases and 2 bases, with 10 bases remaining between them. CDR3 length equals 14 residues. Looked up from germline, CDR1 is KGHSH and CDR2 is LQKENI. CDR3 residues: CASSPPLTQETQYF. The DNA of the CDR3 is TGTGCCAGCTCACCGCCCCTAACTCAAGAGACCCAGTACTTC.

This clonotype was counted many times. The rearrangement links TRBV13 to TRBJ2-3; 7 bases align to TRBD1. Losses at the gene ends were 4 bases for V and 2 bases for J; bases not matched to a gene: 6. Germline V CDR1 and CDR2: PRHDT, FYEKMQ (reference sequence). This CDR3 contains 15 residues. The CDR3 bases are TGTGCCAGCAGCTCACAACAGGGGATCACAGATACGCAGTATTTT. Residues: CASSSQQGITDTQYF.

The V gene is TRBV5-1, the J gene TRBJ2-7; 10 bases match TRBD1. This CDR3 has 16 amino acids. J gave up 5 bases and V 0 bases, and 8 bases lay outside the gene matches. Per the germline V gene, CDR1 is SGHRS and CDR2 is YFSETQ. The CDR3 DNA reads TGCGCCAGCAGCTTGGCTGGGACAGGGGTTCTCCACGAGCAGTACTTC. As protein: CASSLAGTGVLHEQYF.